The 12 T cell receptor beta chains in this list originate from one sample, sequenced in a study of T cell repertoires in cytomegalovirus infection. TCRdb called the reads again in MiXCR, with one record for every CDR3 protein. Of around 530,000 distinct CDR3 sequences in the sample, less than 30% are singletons; the top ten hold around 14%. Sample: PBMCs. The receptors originated from a human donor in good health (CMV status not recorded). Some clones in this sample may be carry-over from other donors' samples.

The chain is built from TRBV7-8 and TRBJ2-1, with 14 bases identical to TRBD2. The CDR3 extends over 17 amino acids. The junction had 8 bases not matched to a gene; V was cut back by 1 base and J by 9 bases. Germline lookup yields CDR1 SGHVS and CDR2 FQNEAQ. CDR3 DNA: TGTGCCAGCAGCTTAGTGACTAGCGGGAGGGCCGGAGGTGAGCAGTTCTTC. Translating gives CASSLVTSGRAGGEQFF.

This clonotype occurred many times. J is TRBJ2-1 and V is TRBV11-2; 9 bases agree with TRBD1. CDR3 size: 13 residues. Germline V lookup: CDR1 SGHAT, CDR2 FQNNGV. Trimming cost V 5 bases and J 8 bases; bases outside gene matches: 4. In DNA, the CDR3 is TGTGCCAGCAGCCCGGGACAGGGCTATGAGCAGTTCTTC. It translates to CASSPGQGYEQFF.

The V gene is TRBV24-1, the J gene TRBJ1-1; 10 bases line up with TRBD1. J was trimmed by 6 bases and V by 4 bases; bases with no gene match: 4. Germline V gives CDR1 KGHDR, CDR2 SFDVKD. The CDR3 length is 14 residues. CDR3 DNA sequence: TGTGCCACCAGTGACCACGGACAGGGGGCTGAAGCTTTCTTT. As protein: CATSDHGQGAEAFF.

The table lists this clonotype with a count of one. The rearrangement uses TRBV29-1 and TRBJ1-1; weak D call: TRBD1 (6 bases). The germline V gene encodes CDR1 SQVTM and CDR2 ANQGSEA. The V end lost 3 bases, the J end lost 1 base, and 9 bases lay between the germline ends. This CDR3 contains 13 residues. DNA for the CDR3: TGCAGCGTTGAGTTACAGGGGAACACTGAAGCTTTCTTT. Translated: CSVELQGNTEAFF.

The chain is built from TRBV5-6 and TRBJ2-1; 8 bases are a match to TRBD2. The CDR3 spans 17 residues. V was clipped by 2 bases and J by 4 bases; unmatched bases: 11. The germline V gene encodes CDR1 SGHDT and CDR2 YYEEEE. In nucleotides, the CDR3 is TGTGCCAGCAGCTTTTTGACGGGAGGGCCTCCTTACAATGAGCAGTTCTTC. Its protein product is CASSFLTGGPPYNEQFF.

Ten or more counts support this clonotype. The gene calls are TRBV7-2 and TRBJ2-3, with 7 bases fitting TRBD2. CDR3 length equals 17 residues. Trimming cost V 1 base and J 4 bases; bases outside gene matches: 11. Germline V gives CDR1 SGHTA, CDR2 FQGNSA. CDR3 sequence reads: CASSLENGRPIADTQYF. As DNA, the CDR3 is TGTGCCAGCAGCTTAGAGAACGGGAGGCCGATTGCAGATACGCAGTATTTT.

The chain employs TRBV15 and TRBJ1-1; D might be TRBD1 (6 bases). Germline CDR1 is LNHNV and CDR2 is YYDKDF (reference sequence). Trimming cost V 0 bases and J 5 bases, with 13 bases left between them. CDR3 length equals 15 residues. CDR3 coding DNA: TGTGCCACCAGCAGAGATAGGGGGGCGCGTACTGAAGCTTTCTTT. Residues: CATSRDRGARTEAFF.

In its sample, this clonotype was seen many times. The chain links TRBV7-2 to TRBJ1-2; D is uncertain. CDR3 length: 14 residues. In germline, CDR1 is SGHTA, CDR2 FQGNSA. V dropped 4 bases and J dropped 8 bases, with 17 bases sitting between them. CDR3 sequence (DNA): TGTGCCAGCAGCTGGACCAAGGAGTATGGGGGCTACACCTTC. Translating gives CASSWTKEYGGYTF.

In its sample, this clonotype was seen once. V and J are TRBV12-3 or TRBV12-4 and TRBJ2-7; a weak D match, TRBD1 (6 bases). The V gene lost 3 bases and the J gene lost 4 bases, with 19 bases spanning the gap. The CDR3 sequence is 16 residues long. The CDR3 DNA is TGTGCCAGCAGTTTGAGGCCCCCAGGGGCCGGATACGAGCAGTACTTC. The encoded protein is CASSLRPPGAGYEQYF.

The chain links TRBV2 to TRBJ1-5; D is uncertain. V was shortened by 2 bases and J by 0 bases, with 5 bases between the two germline ends. The CDR3 sequence is 14 residues long. The germline V gene has CDR1 SNHLY and CDR2 FYNNEI. CDR3 in DNA: TGTGCCAGCAGTGAAACCTATAGCAATCAGCCCCAGCATTTT. This codes for CASSETYSNQPQHF.

The table lists this clonotype with a few counts. The chain carries TRBV5-5 and TRBJ2-7; tentative D call: TRBD2 (5 bases). The CDR3 loop spans 16 amino acids. The V gene lost 1 base and the J gene lost 4 bases, with 18 bases spanning the gap. CDR1 and CDR2 (germline): SGHKS, YYEKEE (reference sequence). Written as DNA, the CDR3 is TGTGCCAGCAGCTTGAACCCCCCTGGGAGCGCGTACGAGCAGTACTTC. This gives the protein CASSLNPPGSAYEQYF.

This clonotype came up a few times. This chain links TRBV2 with TRBJ1-1; D is possibly TRBD1 (6 bases). The germline V and J ends were trimmed by 7 bases and 5 bases, with 8 bases remaining between them. This CDR3 comprises 11 residues. The germline V gene has CDR1 SNHLY and CDR2 FYNNEI. CDR3 loop: CASKGGTEAFF. The CDR3 bases are TGTGCCAGCAAGGGGGGGACTGAAGCTTTCTTT.